What follows are 20 T cell receptor beta chains derived from one specimen sequenced in a study of cytomegalovirus exposure and HLA in healthy donors. In the PCR, 60 Vbeta and 13 Jbeta primers were used. Here immunoSEQ multiplex PCR was the method, and the copy in TCRdb shows in-frame clones only, minus some. The repertoire consists of under 200,000 clones, with around 82% occurring once and the leading ten covering 0.95% to 1.3%. The sequenced sample was PBMCs. Receptors were obtained from a man younger than 40 in good health and CMV-seronegative.

V is TRBV9 and J is TRBJ1-2; D not certain. V lost 2 bases and J lost 8, with 7 bases in between. The germline CDR1 and CDR2 sequences are SGDLS and YYNGEE. CDR3 size: 11 residues. CDR3 sequence: CASSVFMGYTF. In nucleotides, the CDR3 is TGTGCCAGCAGCGTCTTTATGGGCTACACCTTC.

The chain has TRBV18 and TRBJ2-3; 9 nucleotides line up with TRBD1. CDR3 length equals 15 residues. With V trimmed by 0 bases and J by 4 bases, 2 bases remained unmatched. CDR1 KGHSH and CDR2 LQKENI come from the germline V gene. The CDR3 region is CASSPPGQGSDTQYF. The CDR3 DNA reads TGTGCCAGCTCACCACCGGGACAGGGATCAGATACGCAGTATTTT.

The chain employs TRBV7-6 and TRBJ2-3; D ambiguous. Germline-derived CDR1 and CDR2 are SGHVS and FNYEAQ. The CDR3 extends over 14 amino acids. The germline V and J ends were trimmed by 5 bases and 5 bases, with 14 bases remaining between them. The chain's CDR3 is CASSNLGALDTQYF. In DNA form, the CDR3 reads TGTGCCAGCAGCAACCTAGGAGCCTTAGATACGCAGTATTTT. The full variable domain, with the rest looked up from reference TRBV7-6 and TRBJ2-3, is GAGVSQSPRYKVTKRGQDVALRCDPISGHVSLYWYRQALGQGPEFLTYFNYEAQQDKSGLPNDRFSAERPEGSISTLTIQRTEQRDSAMYRCASSNLGALDTQYFGPGTRLTVL.

There are a few counts of this clone. The chain uses TRBV2 and TRBJ2-6; the D gene is possibly TRBD1 (6 bases). Trimming took 8 bases from V and 0 from J, leaving 17 bases between them. The germline CDR1 and CDR2 sequences are SNHLY and FYNNEI. This CDR3 comprises 17 residues. The CDR3, as DNA: TGTGCCAGCCCCGTACAGGGTGAGAGCTCTGGGGCCAACGTCCTGACTTTC. It specifies CASPVQGESSGANVLTF.

The chain joins TRBV19 to TRBJ1-3, with D hard to call. Germline V lookup: CDR1 LNHDA, CDR2 SQIVND (reference sequence). This CDR3 contains 13 residues. V lost 5 bases, J lost 0 bases, and 5 bases lay in between. CDR3 DNA sequence: TGTGCCAGTAGTGGGAGCTCTGGAAACACCATATATTTT. It specifies CASSGSSGNTIYF.

This chain links TRBV9 with TRBJ2-3, with D maybe TRBD1 (5 bases). Germline V CDR1 and CDR2: SGDLS, YYNGEE. This CDR3 spans 14 amino acids. Trimming left V 0 bases short and J 4 bases short, with 9 bases between. CDR3 loop: CASSVGPGPDTQYF. CDR3 nucleotide sequence: TGTGCCAGCAGCGTAGGCCCAGGGCCAGATACGCAGTATTTT.

V is TRBV19 and J is TRBJ2-7; 7 bases are shared with TRBD1. Trimming at V came to 3 bases and at J to 0 bases, leaving 2 bases not matched to a gene. The CDR3 is made up of 14 amino acids. CDR1 LNHDA and CDR2 SQIVND come from the germline V gene (reference sequence). The CDR3 is CASSIAGGSYEQYF. The CDR3 coding sequence is TGTGCCAGTAGTATCGCAGGGGGCTCCTACGAGCAGTACTTC.

The CDR3 loop reads CASSHTGTGVNQPQHF. The DNA for the CDR3 is TGTGCCAGCAGCCATACCGGGACAGGGGTCAATCAGCCCCAGCATTTT. The chain employs TRBV7-8 and TRBJ1-5, with 10 bases identical to TRBD1. This CDR3 is built from 16 residues. Germline V gene data show CDR1 as SGHVS and CDR2 as FQNEAQ. After removal of 5 bases from V and 3 bases from J, the junction contained 7 bases not matched to a gene.

The table lists this clone with a few counts. CDR3: CASSVGWTSYEQYF. The CDR3 region has the DNA TGTGCCAGCAGCGTAGGCTGGACTAGCTACGAGCAGTACTTC. The V gene is TRBV9, the J gene TRBJ2-7, with 7 bases matching TRBD2. V lost 0 bases to trimming and J lost 3 bases; unmatched junction nucleotides: 3. The CDR3 sequence is 14 residues long. The germline CDR1 and CDR2 sequences are SGDLS and YYNGEE.

This chain connects TRBV10-1 to TRBJ1-1; D is perhaps TRBD1 (6 bases). V lost 4 bases, J lost 10 bases, and 16 bases lay in between. The CDR3 has 13 residues. Germline loops: CDR1 WNHNN, CDR2 SYGVQD (reference sequence). The CDR3 DNA follows: TGCGCCAGCAGTGCCGGACAGATCAAAGGAGCTTTCTTT. It codes for CASSAGQIKGAFF.

The J gene is TRBJ2-7, the V gene TRBV21-1; the table assigns TRBD2, which was not confirmed against the DNA. TRBV21-1 is labeled a pseudogene. The CDR3 spans 13 residues. CDR3 protein: CASSKVGEHEQYF. CDR3 sequence (DNA): TGTGCCAGCAGCAAAGTCGGGGAGCACGAGCAGTACTTC.

In its sample, this clone was seen once. This chain joins TRBV4-2 and TRBJ2-7, with 12 bases identical to TRBD2. Per the germline V gene, CDR1 is LGHNA and CDR2 is YNFKEQ. V gave up 0 bases and J gave up 4 bases; unmatched junction bases: 4. CDR3 length equals 16 residues. The CDR3, as DNA: TGTGCCAGCAGCCAAGACGGACTAGCGGGGTTTTACGAGCAGTACTTC. It specifies CASSQDGLAGFYEQYF.

The chain combines TRBV4-3 with TRBJ1-1; D is unresolved. CDR3 length equals 13 residues. V dropped 2 bases and J dropped 0 bases, with 4 bases sitting between them. Per germline, CDR1 LGHNA and CDR2 YSLEER. In DNA form, the CDR3 reads TGCGCCAGCAGCCAAACATTGAACACTGAAGCTTTCTTT. This gives the protein CASSQTLNTEAFF.

The genes are TRBV9 and TRBJ2-2; D gene ambiguous. Trimming left V 0 bases short and J 7 bases short, with 10 bases between. The CDR3 has 14 amino acids. Germline lookup yields CDR1 SGDLS and CDR2 YYNGEE. CDR3 protein: CASSVAGLGGELFF. The CDR3 DNA follows: TGTGCCAGCAGCGTAGCCGGGTTGGGCGGGGAGCTGTTTTTT.

The chain recombines TRBV5-1 with TRBJ2-1; 10 bases agree with TRBD2. Per the germline V gene, CDR1 is SGHRS and CDR2 is YFSETQ. The CDR3 covers 15 residues. Germline trimming cut 4 bases from V and 7 bases from J; bases unmatched to any gene: 8. The chain's CDR3 is CASSPQTSGWNEQFF. The CDR3 coding sequence is TGCGCCAGCAGCCCCCAGACTAGCGGGTGGAATGAGCAGTTCTTC.

This chain uses TRBV15 with TRBJ2-1; 9 bases map to TRBD2. This CDR3 is 14 amino acids long. V lost 4 bases to trimming and J lost 8 bases; unmatched junction nucleotides: 6. The germline V gene encodes CDR1 LNHNV and CDR2 YYDKDF (reference sequence). CDR3 DNA: TGTGCCACCAGCATAGCGGGAGCCCCCCATGAGCAGTTCTTC. It is translated as CATSIAGAPHEQFF.

V is TRBV6-5 and J is TRBJ2-2; D is possibly TRBD1 (5 bases). CDR1 and CDR2 from the germline V gene are MNHEY and SVGAGI. Deletions cut 5 bases from V and 4 bases from J, with 11 bases between. The CDR3 spans 14 residues. CDR3 protein: CASSGTGTTGELFF. In DNA, the CDR3 is TGTGCCAGCAGTGGCACAGGCACCACCGGGGAGCTGTTTTTT.

The chain links TRBV19 to TRBJ2-1, with D hard to call. Germline CDR1 and CDR2: LNHDA and SQIVND (reference sequence). The V end was cut by 8 bases, the J end by 4 bases, with 15 bases between. CDR3 size: 14 residues. The CDR3 reads CASSLAVAYNEQFF. CDR3 in DNA: TGTGCCAGTTCTCTCGCGGTCGCATACAATGAGCAGTTCTTC.

V gene TRBV30 combines with J gene TRBJ2-1; D is uncertain. The CDR3 consists of 11 residues. Germline values: CDR1 GTSNPN, CDR2 SVGIG (reference sequence). The germline V and J ends were trimmed by 5 bases and 9 bases, with 11 bases remaining between them. In DNA, the CDR3 is TGTGCCTGGGGCTCGTGGGCTGAGCAGTTCTTC. Translation: CAWGSWAEQFF.

This clone has only one observation. The CDR3 protein is CASSQTKGQLSGNTIYF. The CDR3 DNA is TGCGCCAGCAGCCAAACCAAAGGACAGCTCTCTGGAAACACCATATATTTT. The V gene is TRBV5-1, the J gene TRBJ1-3; tentatively, D is TRBD1 (6 bases). Germline V CDR1 and CDR2: SGHRS, YFSETQ. The CDR3 loop spans 17 amino acids. The V gene lost 4 bases and the J gene lost 0 bases, with 17 bases spanning the gap.